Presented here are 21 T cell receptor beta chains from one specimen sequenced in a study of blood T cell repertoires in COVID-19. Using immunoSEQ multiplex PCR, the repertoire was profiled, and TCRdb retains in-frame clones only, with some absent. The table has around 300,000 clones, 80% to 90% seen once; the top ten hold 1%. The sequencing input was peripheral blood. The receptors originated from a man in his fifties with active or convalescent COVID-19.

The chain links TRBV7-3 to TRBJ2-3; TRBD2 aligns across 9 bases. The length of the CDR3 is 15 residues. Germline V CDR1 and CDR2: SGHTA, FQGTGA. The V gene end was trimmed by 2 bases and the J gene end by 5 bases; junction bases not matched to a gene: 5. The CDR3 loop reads CASSLGLASVDTQYF. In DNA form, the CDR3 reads TGTGCCAGCAGCTTAGGACTAGCGTCGGTAGATACGCAGTATTTT.

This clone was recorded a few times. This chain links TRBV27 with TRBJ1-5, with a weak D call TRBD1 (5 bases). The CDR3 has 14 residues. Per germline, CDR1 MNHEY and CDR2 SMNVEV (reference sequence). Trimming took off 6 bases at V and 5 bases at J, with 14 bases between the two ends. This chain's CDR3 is CASSRGGRDQPQHF. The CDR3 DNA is TGTGCCAGCAGCCGGGGGGGTCGTGATCAGCCCCAGCATTTT.

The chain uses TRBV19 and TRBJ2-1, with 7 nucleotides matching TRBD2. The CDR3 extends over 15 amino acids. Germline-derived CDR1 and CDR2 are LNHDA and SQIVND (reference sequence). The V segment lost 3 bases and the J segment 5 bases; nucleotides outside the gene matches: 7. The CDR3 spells CASSISGGTNNEQFF. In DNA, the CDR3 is TGTGCCAGTAGTATTTCCGGGGGGACTAACAATGAGCAGTTCTTC.

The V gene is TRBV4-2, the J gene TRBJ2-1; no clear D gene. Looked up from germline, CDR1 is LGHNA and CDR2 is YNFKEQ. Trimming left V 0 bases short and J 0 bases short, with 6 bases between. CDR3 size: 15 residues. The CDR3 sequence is CASSQDIFSYNEQFF. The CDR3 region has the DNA TGTGCCAGCAGCCAAGATATATTCTCCTACAATGAGCAGTTCTTC.

CDR3 DNA: TGTGCCAGCAGCTTGGCCGGGTTCAGCGGGGGGGCCGGGTTCAATGAGCAGTTCTTC. Amino acid sequence: CASSLAGFSGGAGFNEQFF. The chain combines TRBV5-4 with TRBJ2-1; 10 bases agree with TRBD2. This CDR3 is 19 amino acids long. Germline CDR1 SGHNT, CDR2 YYREEE (reference sequence). V was pared by 0 bases and J by 6 bases, with 15 bases of the junction left unmatched.

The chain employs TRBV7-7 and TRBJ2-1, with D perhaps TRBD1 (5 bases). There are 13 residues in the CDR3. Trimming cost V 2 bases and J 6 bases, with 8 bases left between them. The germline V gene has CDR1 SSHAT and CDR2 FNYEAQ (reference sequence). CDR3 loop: CASSLRGTNEQFF. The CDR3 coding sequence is TGTGCCAGCAGCTTAAGGGGCACCAATGAGCAGTTCTTC.

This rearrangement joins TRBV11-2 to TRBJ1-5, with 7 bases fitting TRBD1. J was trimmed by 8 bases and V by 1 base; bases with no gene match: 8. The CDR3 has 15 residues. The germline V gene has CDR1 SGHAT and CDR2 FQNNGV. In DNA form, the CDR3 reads TGTGCCAGCAGCTTAGGGGACAGTCCTTTCGAGCCCCAGCATTTT. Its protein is CASSLGDSPFEPQHF.

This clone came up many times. CDR3 protein: CASAFTGGGPWTQYF. CDR3 bases: TGTGCTAGTGCCTTCACCGGCGGGGGCCCATGGACGCAGTATTTT. The V and J genes are TRBV12-5 and TRBJ2-3; D is perhaps TRBD2 (7 bases). The CDR3 runs to 15 residues. V lost 7 bases to trimming and J lost 9 bases, with 23 bases between them. Germline-derived CDR1 and CDR2 are LGHNT and FRNRAP.

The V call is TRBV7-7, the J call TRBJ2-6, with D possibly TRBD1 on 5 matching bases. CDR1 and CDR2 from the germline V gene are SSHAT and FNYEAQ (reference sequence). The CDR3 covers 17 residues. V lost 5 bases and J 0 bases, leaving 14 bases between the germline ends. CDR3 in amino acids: CASSPSGRSSGANVLTF. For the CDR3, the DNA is TGTGCCAGCAGCCCATCAGGGCGGAGCTCTGGGGCCAACGTCCTGACTTTC.

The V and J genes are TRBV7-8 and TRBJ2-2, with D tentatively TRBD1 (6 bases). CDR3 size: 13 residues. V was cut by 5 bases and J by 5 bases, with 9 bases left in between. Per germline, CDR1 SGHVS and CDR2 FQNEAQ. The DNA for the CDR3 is TGTGCCAGCAGCCTCGACAGGACCGGGGAGCTGTTTTTT. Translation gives CASSLDRTGELFF.

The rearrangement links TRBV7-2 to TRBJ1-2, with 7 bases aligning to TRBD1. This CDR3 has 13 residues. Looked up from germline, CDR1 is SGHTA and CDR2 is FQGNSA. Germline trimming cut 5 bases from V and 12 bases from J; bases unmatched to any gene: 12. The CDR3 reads CASSTRGQAEHTF. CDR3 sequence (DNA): TGTGCCAGCAGCACACGAGGACAGGCGGAACACACCTTC. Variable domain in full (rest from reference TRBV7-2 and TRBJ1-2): GAGVSQSPSNKVTEKGKDVELRCDPISGHTALYWYRQSLGQGLEFLIYFQGNSAPDKSGLPSDRFSAERTGGSVSTLTIQRTQQEDSAVYLCASSTRGQAEHTFGSGTRLTVV.

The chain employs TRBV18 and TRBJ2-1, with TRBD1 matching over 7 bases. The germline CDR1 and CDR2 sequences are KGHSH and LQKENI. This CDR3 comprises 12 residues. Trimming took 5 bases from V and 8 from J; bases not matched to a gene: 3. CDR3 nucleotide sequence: TGTGCCAGCTCAACAGGGGTTGATGAGCAGTTCTTC. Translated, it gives CASSTGVDEQFF.

The CDR3 nucleotides are TGTGCCAGCAGCCCAGGGGACGGCATGAACACTGAAGCTTTCTTT. This codes for CASSPGDGMNTEAFF. This chain uses TRBV7-2 with TRBJ1-1, with D maybe TRBD1 (6 bases). Germline CDR1 reads SGHTA; CDR2 reads FQGNSA. The CDR3 has 15 amino acids. The V end lost 5 bases, the J end lost 0 bases, and 13 bases lay between the germline ends.

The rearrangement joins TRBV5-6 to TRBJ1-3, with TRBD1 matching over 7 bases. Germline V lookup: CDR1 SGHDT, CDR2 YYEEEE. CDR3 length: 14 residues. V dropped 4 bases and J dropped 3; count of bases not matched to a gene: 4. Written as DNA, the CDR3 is TGTGCCAGCAGCCTCAGGGGGGTTGGAAACACCATATATTTT. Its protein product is CASSLRGVGNTIYF.

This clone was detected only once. CDR3 sequence: CATSDPTGGDTEAFF. The CDR3 DNA is TGTGCCACCAGTGATCCGACAGGGGGTGACACTGAAGCTTTCTTT. The V gene is TRBV24-1, the J gene TRBJ1-1; 9 bases match TRBD1. Losses at the gene ends were 3 bases for V and 3 bases for J; bases not matched to a gene: 4. Per germline, CDR1 KGHDR and CDR2 SFDVKD. The CDR3 totals 15 residues.

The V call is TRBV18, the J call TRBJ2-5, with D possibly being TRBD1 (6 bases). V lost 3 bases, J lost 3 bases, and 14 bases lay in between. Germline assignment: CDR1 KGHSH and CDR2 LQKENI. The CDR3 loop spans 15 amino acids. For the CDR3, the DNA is TGTGCCAGCTCACCGCAACAGGGAGCAGAAGAGACCCAGTACTTC. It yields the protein CASSPQQGAEETQYF. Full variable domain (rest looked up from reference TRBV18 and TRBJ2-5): NAGVMQNPRHLVRRRGQEARLRCSPMKGHSHVYWYRQLPEEGLKFMVYLQKENIIDESGMPKERFSAEFPKEGPSILRIQQVVRGDSAAYFCASSPQQGAEETQYFGPGTRLLVL.

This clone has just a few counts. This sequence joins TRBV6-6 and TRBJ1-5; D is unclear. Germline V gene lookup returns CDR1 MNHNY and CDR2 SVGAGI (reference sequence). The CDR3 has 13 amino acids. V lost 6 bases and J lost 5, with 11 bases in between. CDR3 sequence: CASRITGDQPQHF. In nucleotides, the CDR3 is TGTGCCAGCAGAATAACTGGAGATCAGCCCCAGCATTTT.

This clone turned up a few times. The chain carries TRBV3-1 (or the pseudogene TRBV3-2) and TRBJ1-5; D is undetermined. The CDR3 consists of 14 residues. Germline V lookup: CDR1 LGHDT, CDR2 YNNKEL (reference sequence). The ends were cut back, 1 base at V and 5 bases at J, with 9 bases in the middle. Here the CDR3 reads CASSQATRDQPQHF. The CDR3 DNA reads TGTGCCAGCAGCCAAGCAACGAGGGATCAGCCCCAGCATTTT.

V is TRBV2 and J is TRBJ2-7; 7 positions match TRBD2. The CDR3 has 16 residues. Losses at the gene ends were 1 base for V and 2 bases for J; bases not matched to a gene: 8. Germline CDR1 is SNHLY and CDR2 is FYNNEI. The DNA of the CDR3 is TGTGCCAGCAGTGAAGGGGTGGACCGGGGGGCCTACGAGCAGTACTTC. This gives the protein CASSEGVDRGAYEQYF.

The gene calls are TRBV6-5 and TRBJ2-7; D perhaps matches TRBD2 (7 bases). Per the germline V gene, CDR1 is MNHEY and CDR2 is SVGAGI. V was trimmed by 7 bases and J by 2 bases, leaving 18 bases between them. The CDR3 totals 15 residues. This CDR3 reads CASKLMGRGTYEQYF. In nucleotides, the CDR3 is TGTGCCAGCAAGCTTATGGGGAGGGGGACCTACGAGCAGTACTTC.

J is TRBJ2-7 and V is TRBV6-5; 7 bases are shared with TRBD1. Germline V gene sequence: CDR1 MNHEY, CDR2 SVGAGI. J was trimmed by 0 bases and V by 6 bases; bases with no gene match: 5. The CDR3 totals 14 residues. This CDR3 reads CASSRGQPSYEQYF. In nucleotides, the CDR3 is TGTGCCAGCAGCCGGGGACAGCCCTCCTACGAGCAGTACTTC.